This TCR beta chain was profiled in a study of Ad26.COV2.S vaccination and SARS-CoV-2 variants. On the study more broadly: The authors gave Ad26.COV2.S intramuscularly, either once or twice 56 days apart.

This sample's treatment: about 20 received Ad26.COV2.S at low or high dose, single or two shots; about five received placebo; per-sample allocation not given. The study sampled participants on day 63 after the first vaccine or placebo injection. V lost 3 bases to trimming and J lost 7 bases, with 15 bases between them. CDR3 size: 14 residues. Germline V gives CDR1 DFQATT, CDR2 SNEGSKA (reference sequence). Profiling relied on immunoSEQ multiplex PCR, and the TCRdb table lists in-frame clones only, not all of them. This repertoire shows roughly 270,000 clones, around 87% found once; its top ten account for roughly 3.5%.

This TCR was recovered from a person aged 18 to 59 who received the Ad26.COV2.S COVID-19 vaccine or a placebo. The V call is TRBV20-1, the J call TRBJ1-4; possible D gene TRBD1, 6 bases. The source was peripheral blood, collected in a trial of Ad26.COV2.S vaccine versus placebo. CDR3 sequence: CSASPPGQGEKLFF. CDR3 DNA sequence: TGCAGTGCTAGTCCCCCGGGACAAGGTGAAAAACTGTTTTTT.